The T cell receptor (beta chain) described here comes from a study of T cells expressing NK-cell markers. Study summary: From sorted CD3+CD56+NKG2C+, CD3+CD56+NKG2C- and CD3+CD56-NKG2C+ T cells came the TCR beta repertoires. Of eight sequenced donors, seven were HCMV-seropositive and one HCMV-seronegative.

Study-wide points: About 1.0-8% of CD8+ T cells in six or seven donors belonged to dominant NKG2C+ clonotypes. The study found these clonotypes also leading the CD3+CD56-NKG2C+ fraction in a few donors.

A remark on this clonotype: The antigen remains undetermined.

TCRdb re-called the 5' RACE reads, yielding one record per CDR3 amino acid sequence without DNA. Recorded for this sample: around 470,000 distinct CDR3 sequences. The sample comprised blood T cells: a sorted CD56 or NKG2C T cell subset, CD4+ or CD8+ T cells, or bulk PBMC T cells (not recorded which). The source of this sequence is a woman aged 45-65 years in good health.

The CDR3 sequence: CASKGLAEGSSYNEQFF. The chain joins TRBV10-2 to TRBJ2-1; TCRdb lists TRBD2, though no DNA is available to test this call. Germline-derived CDR1 and CDR2 are WSHSY and SAAADI. There are 17 residues in the CDR3.